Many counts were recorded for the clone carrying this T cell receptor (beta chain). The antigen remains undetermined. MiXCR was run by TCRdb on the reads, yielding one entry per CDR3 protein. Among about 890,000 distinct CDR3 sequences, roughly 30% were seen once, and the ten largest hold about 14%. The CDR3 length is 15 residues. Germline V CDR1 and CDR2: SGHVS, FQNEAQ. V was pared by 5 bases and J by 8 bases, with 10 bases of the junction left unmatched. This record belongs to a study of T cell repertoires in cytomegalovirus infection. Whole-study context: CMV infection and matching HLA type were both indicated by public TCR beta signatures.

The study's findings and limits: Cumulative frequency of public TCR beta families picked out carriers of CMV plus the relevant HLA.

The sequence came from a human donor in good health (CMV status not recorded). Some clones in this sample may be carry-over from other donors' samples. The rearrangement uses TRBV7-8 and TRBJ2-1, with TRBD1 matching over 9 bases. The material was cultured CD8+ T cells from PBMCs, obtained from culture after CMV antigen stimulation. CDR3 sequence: CASSLSGTGRDEQFF. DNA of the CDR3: TGTGCCAGCAGCCTATCCGGGACAGGGCGGGATGAGCAGTTCTTC. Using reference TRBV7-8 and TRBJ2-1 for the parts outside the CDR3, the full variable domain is GAGVSQSPRYKVAKRGQDVALRCDPISGHVSLFWYQQALGQGPEFLTYFQNEAQLDKSGLPSDRFFAERPEGSVSTLKIQRTQQEDSAVYLCASSLSGTGRDEQFFGPGTRLTVL.